Each of the 3 T cell receptor beta chains below was sequenced from the same sample in a study of T cell responses to AZD1222 COVID-19 vaccine (dated by TCRdb to the early 2020s). What the time point label conveys for this sample: baseline before first vaccination. Preparation of the library involved the immunoSEQ multiplex PCR assay. Entries here come from immuneACCESS through TCRdb and include only in-frame sequences with V and J called. Some clones fail to appear in such tables; in the studies checked, an unresolved V gene covers under half of the shortfall, and the cause of the remainder is unknown. The table for this sample lists over 150,000 clones; about 87% of them were counted only once. The ten biggest clones cover less than 3.5% of the sample. The input for sequencing was peripheral blood, taken on day 0 of AZD1222 vaccination. These receptors were taken from an adult in good health.

The V gene is TRBV3-1 (or the pseudogene TRBV3-2), the J gene TRBJ2-2; D is undetermined. This CDR3 is built from 13 residues. Looked up from germline, CDR1 is LGHDT and CDR2 is YNNKEL (reference sequence). Between the trimmed V and J ends, which lost 10 bases and 4 bases, there was a span of 13 bases. CDR3 coding DNA: TGTGCCACGTGGGGTTCAGGCACCGGGGAGCTGTTTTTT. Its protein product is CATWGSGTGELFF.

The J gene is TRBJ1-1, the V gene TRBV3-1 (or the pseudogene TRBV3-2), with 8 bases identical to TRBD1. The V gene end was trimmed by 0 bases and the J gene end by 5 bases; junction bases not matched to a gene: 14. Germline assignment: CDR1 LGHDT and CDR2 YNNKEL (reference sequence). This CDR3 contains 18 residues. For the CDR3, the DNA is TGTGCCAGCAGCCAAGATAGTATTCAGGCAGGGGGCGGAACTGAAGCTTTCTTT. Its protein product is CASSQDSIQAGGGTEAFF.

The chain has TRBV28 and TRBJ2-7; TRBD1 aligns across 8 bases. The CDR3 spans 15 residues. Losses at the gene ends were 4 bases for V and 7 bases for J; bases not matched to a gene: 12. CDR1 and CDR2 (germline): MDHEN, SYDVKM. In DNA form, the CDR3 reads TGTGCCAGCAGTTATTCGACAGGGGTGGTTGGGGAGCAGTACTTC. Translation gives CASSYSTGVVGEQYF.